The 30 T cell receptor beta chains given below trace back to one sample, sequenced in a study of T cells in women clearing cervical HPV infection. Sequencing was performed with immunoSEQ multiplex PCR; in TCRdb, only in-frame clones are kept and a portion is missing. This sample's table has under 20,000 clones. The sequenced sample consisted of blood buffy coat. All receptors come from a woman aged 18-70 years with a cervical HPV16 infection that either progressed to CIN3+ or cleared (not recorded which).

Incomplete CDR3 DNA: TGTGCCAGCAGTGAAAGGGGATTCTATGGC. Protein: CASSERGFYG. The full CDR3 reads CASSERGFYGYTF. This chain links TRBV6-1 with TRBJ1-2; tentatively, D is TRBD1 (5 bases). Read data end 3 residues before the CDR3 end; the end is taken from the germline J gene. Trimming pared 2 bases from V and 4 bases from J, leaving 8 bases between. This CDR3 is 13 amino acids long. From germline, CDR1 is MNHNS and CDR2 SASEGT.

Note on this clone: The CDR3 end falls 3 residues outside the read, so it is completed with the germline J gene. V and J are TRBV29-1 and TRBJ2-5; 11 bases fit TRBD2. The CDR3 runs 15 residues. The V gene's germline CDR1 is SQVTM and CDR2 ANQGSEA. Trimming at V came to 6 bases and at J to 4 bases, leaving 10 bases not matched to a gene. CDR3 sequence reads: CSVGVAGGPRETQYF. The sequenced CDR3 bases are TGCAGCGTAGGAGTAGCGGGGGGGCCAAGAGAGACC.

This clone is called medium-sized based on its frequency. Read coverage stops 3 residues before the CDR3 terminus; the germline J gene supplies the remainder. This chain connects TRBV30 to TRBJ2-3, with 8 bases matching TRBD1. V was clipped by 5 bases and J by 2 bases; unmatched bases: 3. There are 13 residues in the CDR3. The germline gives CDR1 GTSNPN, CDR2 SVGIG (reference sequence). The DNA read from the CDR3 is TGTGCCTGGGACAGGGGTATCACAGATACG. This encodes CAWDRGITDT. The CDR3 in its entirety is CAWDRGITDTQYF.

In the case of this clone: With the read ending 3 residues before the CDR3 end, the germline J gene is used to fill in that end. V usage is TRBV20-1 and J usage is TRBJ2-5; possibly TRBD2 for D (7 bases). The germline V gene has CDR1 DFQATT and CDR2 SNEGSKA (reference sequence). Trimming took 2 bases from V and 2 from J, leaving 15 bases between them. CDR3 length equals 15 residues. CDR3 sequence: CSARLRGGPQETQYF. The CDR3 DNA, read in part, is TGCAGTGCTAGACTTCGCGGGGGCCCTCAAGAGACC.

For this clone: With the read ending 3 residues before the CDR3 end, the germline J gene is used to fill in that end. The J gene is TRBJ2-2, the V gene TRBV7-9; maybe TRBD1 (5 bases). This CDR3 is built from 15 residues. V lost 5 bases and J 1 base, leaving 11 bases between the germline ends. Germline V CDR1 and CDR2: SEHNR, FQNEAQ (reference sequence). The part of the CDR3 DNA that was read is TGTGCCAGCAGCGATTCGGACAAGAACACCGGGGAG. As protein: CASSDSDKNTGE. The whole CDR3 sequence reads CASSDSDKNTGELFF.

Remarks on this clone: The read gets to within 3 residues of the CDR3 end, and the germline J gene fills in the rest. V is TRBV2 and J is TRBJ1-6; TRBD1 agrees at 7 bases. Trimming at V came to 6 bases and at J to 10 bases, leaving 6 bases not matched to a gene. CDR3 length equals 13 residues. The germline V gene encodes CDR1 SNHLY and CDR2 FYNNEI. CDR3 residues: CASRTGFRSPLHF. CDR3 DNA (partial): TGTGCCAGCAGGACAGGGTTTCGATCACCC. The variable domain in full, with the rest retrieved from reference TRBV2 and TRBJ1-6, is EPEVTQTPSHQVTQMGQEVILRCVPISNHLYFYWYRQILGQKVEFLVSFYNNEISEKSEIFDDQFSVERPDGSNFTLKIRSTKLEDSAMYFCASRTGFRSPLHFGNGTRLTVT.

With regard to this clone: The read terminates 3 residues before the CDR3 end, so the remaining end is supplied by the germline J gene. The chain joins TRBV2 to TRBJ1-1, with 7 bases identical to TRBD1. The CDR3 runs to 13 residues. CDR1 is SNHLY, CDR2 FYNNEI, per germline. CDR3 DNA, as far as it was read: TGTGCCAGCAAGACAGGGTTGGTGGTGCGA. Protein: CASKTGLVVR. Given in full, the CDR3 is CASKTGLVVRAFF.

Concerning this clone itself: The read stops 3 residues short of the end of the CDR3; the missing end is completed from the germline J gene. This chain joins TRBV5-1 and TRBJ1-4, with D maybe TRBD1 (5 bases). This CDR3 has 14 amino acids. CDR1 is SGHRS and CDR2 is YFSETQ in the germline V gene. V gave up 0 bases and J gave up 5 bases, with 8 bases separating them. The DNA read from the CDR3 is TGCGCCAGCAGCTTGGGACAGACGAATGAAAAA. Its protein product is CASSLGQTNEK. The complete CDR3 sequence is CASSLGQTNEKLFF. Drawing the rest from reference TRBV5-1 and TRBJ1-4, the complete variable domain is KAGVTQTPRYLIKTRGQQVTLSCSPISGHRSVSWYQQTPGQGLQFLFEYFSETQRNKGNFPGRFSGRQFSNSRSEMNVSTLELGDSALYLCASSLGQTNEKLFFGSGTQLSVL.

With regard to this clone: At one end the junction does not follow the germline gene, possibly because of a read error. The CDR3 end is not reached by the read, which stops 3 residues before it; the germline J gene fills it in. This chain uses TRBV7-3 with TRBJ2-7, with a weak D call TRBD2 (6 bases). Germline-derived CDR1 and CDR2 are SGHTA and FQGTGA. This CDR3 spans 13 amino acids. CDR3 bases read: TGTGCCAGCGACGGGCGGGATTCCTCCGAG. Translating gives CASDGRDSSE. The complete CDR3 reads CASDGRDSSEQYF.

Of note for this clone: The observed sequence ends 3 residues before the CDR3 terminus, with the missing tail filled in from the germline J gene. This chain uses TRBV9 with TRBJ1-4; weak D call: TRBD1 (6 bases). The germline V and J ends were trimmed by 1 base and 2 bases, with 9 bases remaining between them. The CDR3 length is 15 residues. Per the germline V gene, CDR1 is SGDLS and CDR2 is YYNGEE. The DNA read from the CDR3 is TGTGCCAGCAGCGTAAGGGGGATGACTAATGAAAAA. Its translation: CASSVRGMTNEK. The whole CDR3 reads CASSVRGMTNEKLFF. The variable domain in full, completed from reference TRBV9 and TRBJ1-4, reads DSGVTQTPKHLITATGQRVTLRCSPRSGDLSVYWYQQSLDQGLQFLIQYYNGEERAKGNILERFSAQQFPDLHSELNLSSLELGDSALYFCASSVRGMTNEKLFFGSGTQLSVL.

A remark on this clone: The read comes to an end 3 residues before the CDR3 does, leaving the germline J gene to fill in the end. The rearrangement uses TRBV20-1 and TRBJ1-5; possibly TRBD1 for D (5 bases). The CDR3 totals 13 residues. The V end was cut by 3 bases, the J end by 5 bases, with 11 bases between. Germline V gene lookup returns CDR1 DFQATT and CDR2 SNEGSKA (reference sequence). The CDR3 bases that were read are TGCAGTGCTAGCGCGGGGGTGGATCAGCCC. It yields the protein CSASAGVDQP. The whole CDR3 sequence reads CSASAGVDQPQHF.

As for this clone: The read ends 3 residues before the CDR3 terminus; that terminus is restored from the germline J gene. The rearrangement joins TRBV5-5 to TRBJ1-2; D unresolved. The CDR3 is 12 residues long. Germline CDR1 and CDR2: SGHKS and YYEKEE (reference sequence). V was pared by 0 bases and J by 3 bases, with 3 bases between. The CDR3 reads CASSLADYGYTF. The CDR3 DNA, read in part, is TGTGCCAGCAGCTTGGCCGACTATGGC.

Worth noting for this clone: Read sequence stops 3 residues before the CDR3 end, and the germline J gene provides the missing end. V gene TRBV5-1 combines with J gene TRBJ1-1; TRBD1 is a possible D gene (5 bases). The CDR3 runs 15 residues. V lost 0 bases and J lost 0, with 9 bases in between. Germline loops: CDR1 SGHRS, CDR2 YFSETQ. The CDR3 bases that were read are TGCGCCAGCAGCTTGGTGGGGGGGGTGAACACTGAA. Encoded protein: CASSLVGGVNTE. In full, the CDR3 reads CASSLVGGVNTEAFF.

To note about this clone: The read falls 3 residues short of the CDR3 end, and the missing part is taken from the germline J gene. The chain recombines TRBV4-1 with TRBJ1-1; TRBD1 matches at 7 bases. The CDR3 runs to 16 residues. V shed 3 bases, J shed 0 bases, and the junction held 7 bases outside the gene matches. CDR1 is MGHRA and CDR2 is YSYEKL in the germline V gene. The CDR3 DNA, read in part, is TGCGCCAGCAGCCAGCCTCGACAGGGACTGAACACTGAA. Residues: CASSQPRQGLNTE. The entire CDR3 protein reads CASSQPRQGLNTEAFF.

A note on this clone: The observed sequence ends 3 residues before the CDR3 terminus, with the missing tail filled in from the germline J gene. The chain employs TRBV19 and TRBJ2-7; 11 bases are shared with TRBD1. The CDR3 covers 16 residues. The V segment lost 3 bases and the J segment 5 bases; nucleotides outside the gene matches: 9. The germline CDR1 and CDR2 sequences are LNHDA and SQIVND (reference sequence). The CDR3 protein is CASSIRFGTGGNEQYF. The part of the CDR3 DNA that was read is TGTGCCAGTAGTATCCGATTCGGGACAGGGGGAAACGAG.

Of note for this clone: With the read ending 3 residues before the CDR3 end, the germline J gene is used to fill in that end. The rearrangement links TRBV20-1 to TRBJ2-5; D is undetermined. Germline V lookup: CDR1 DFQATT, CDR2 SNEGSKA (reference sequence). CDR3 length: 16 amino acids. V lost 0 bases and J lost 1, with 15 bases in between. CDR3 sequence reads: CSARDRVVSSQETQYF. CDR3 DNA, as far as it was read: TGCAGTGCTAGAGATCGGGTGGTTAGCAGCCAAGAGACC.

With regard to this clone: The observed sequence ends 3 residues before the CDR3 terminus, with the missing tail filled in from the germline J gene. The rearrangement joins TRBV19 to TRBJ2-7; 8 nucleotides align to TRBD1. Germline CDR1 and CDR2: LNHDA and SQIVND (reference sequence). The CDR3 spans 14 residues. Trimming took 4 bases from V and 4 from J; bases not matched to a gene: 6. The DNA read from the CDR3 is TGTGCCAGTAGTACAGGACAGGGTCGTTACGAG. Amino acids: CASSTGQGRYE. The complete CDR3 protein is CASSTGQGRYEQYF. Based on the CDR3 plus reference TRBV19 and TRBJ2-7, the full variable domain is DGGITQSPKYLFRKEGQNVTLSCEQNLNHDAMYWYRQDPGQGLRLIYYSQIVNDFQKGDIAEGYSVSREKKESFPLTVTSAQKNPTAFYLCASSTGQGRYEQYFGPGTRLTVT.

As concerns this clone: The missing CDR3 end, 3 residues past where the read stops, is filled in from the germline J gene. This chain uses TRBV14 with TRBJ1-1; D perhaps matches TRBD1 (5 bases). The germline V gene encodes CDR1 SGHDN and CDR2 FVKESK. V lost 6 bases, J lost 5 bases, and 13 bases lay in between. The CDR3 covers 13 residues. The part of the CDR3 DNA that was read is TGTGCCAGCAGGAAACAGGTGACAACTGAA. Translated: CASRKQVTTE. The entire CDR3 protein reads CASRKQVTTEAFF.

A remark on this clone: The CDR3 goes on 3 residues after the read ends, and that part is filled in from the germline J gene. The chain joins TRBV6-2 or TRBV6-3 to TRBJ2-7; TRBD2 is a possible D gene (6 bases). CDR3 length: 15 residues. Between the trimmed V and J ends, which lost 6 bases and 5 bases, there was a span of 20 bases. Germline-derived CDR1 and CDR2 are MNHEY and SVGEGT. The sequenced part of the CDR3 DNA is TGTGCCAGCAGGGACCGGGGGATTCTAGGGGACGAG. It codes for CASRDRGILGDE. The entire CDR3 reads CASRDRGILGDEQYF.

A word on this clone: The CDR3 end is not reached by the read, which stops 3 residues before it; the germline J gene fills it in. V gene TRBV20-1 combines with J gene TRBJ1-6, with D possibly matching TRBD1 (6 bases). Germline V CDR1 and CDR2: DFQATT, SNEGSKA (reference sequence). The CDR3 length is 15 residues. The V end lost 4 bases, the J end lost 3 bases, and 13 bases lay between the germline ends. CDR3 protein: CSANLGGYYNSPLHF. The covered CDR3 bases are TGCAGTGCTAACTTAGGGGGATACTATAATTCACCC.

In the case of this clone: The CDR3 end is not reached by the read, which stops 3 residues before it; the germline J gene fills it in. The genes are TRBV5-4 and TRBJ1-6, with D perhaps TRBD1 (5 bases). CDR3 size: 15 residues. Germline lookup yields CDR1 SGHNT and CDR2 YYREEE (reference sequence). V dropped 0 bases and J dropped 7 bases, with 11 bases sitting between them. The sequenced part of the CDR3 DNA is TGTGCCAGCAGCTTGGAGTGGGGCGTAAATTCACCC. Residues: CASSLEWGVNSP. The full-length CDR3 reads as CASSLEWGVNSPLHF.

With regard to this clone: Read coverage stops 3 residues before the CDR3 terminus; the germline J gene supplies the remainder. The gene calls are TRBV12-3 or TRBV12-4 and TRBJ2-7, with D perhaps TRBD2 (7 bases). The length of the CDR3 is 15 residues. V lost 6 bases to trimming and J lost 5 bases, with 20 bases between them. The CDR3 DNA, read in part, is TGTGCCAGCAGCCGTCGGGGGGCAATCGGGGACGAG. Its protein is CASSRRGAIGDE. The whole CDR3 sequence is CASSRRGAIGDEQYF.

This clone is deemed medium-sized by its frequency. The part of the CDR3 DNA that was read is TGTGCCAGCAGCCCGGGGACAGTAGTTGAA. This translates into CASSPGTVVE. The whole CDR3 region reads CASSPGTVVEAFF. V and J are TRBV11-2 and TRBJ1-1; 7 positions agree with TRBD1. The sequence runs out 3 residues before the end of the CDR3; the remainder is reconstructed from the germline J gene. The CDR3 totals 13 residues. With V trimmed by 5 bases and J by 7 bases, 7 bases remained unmatched. Germline V CDR1 and CDR2: SGHAT, FQNNGV.

In regard to this clone: The read stops 3 residues short of the end of the CDR3; the missing end is completed from the germline J gene. This chain uses TRBV5-5 with TRBJ1-3; possibly TRBD1 for D (6 bases). The CDR3 loop spans 12 amino acids. From germline, CDR1 is SGHKS and CDR2 YYEKEE (reference sequence). CDR3 sequence: CASSESGGPIYF. The CDR3 DNA, read in part, is TGTGCCAGCAGCGAATCGGGGGGCCCC.

With regard to this clone: The read comes to an end 3 residues before the CDR3 does, leaving the germline J gene to fill in the end. This chain joins TRBV7-3 and TRBJ2-3; a weak D match, TRBD2 (7 bases). Germline lookup yields CDR1 SGHTA and CDR2 FQGTGA. Trimming shortened V by 7 bases and J by 6 bases, and 20 bases separated the two germline ends. This CDR3 is built from 15 residues. This CDR3 is CASTWWGGLGDTQYF. The CDR3 DNA, read in part, is TGTGCCAGCACCTGGTGGGGGGGGCTAGGGGATACG.

A remark on this clone: Sequencing ends 3 residues short of the CDR3 end; the germline J gene provides the rest. The V and J genes are TRBV2 and TRBJ1-5, with TRBD1 matching 8 bases. CDR3 length equals 14 residues. Germline trimming cut 3 bases from V and 6 bases from J; bases unmatched to any gene: 4. Germline CDR1 SNHLY, CDR2 FYNNEI. CDR3: CASSDRGRSQPQHF. CDR3 bases read: TGTGCCAGCAGTGACAGGGGGCGAAGTCAGCCC.

Incomplete CDR3 DNA: TGTGCCACCAGCGGGGTGGACAGGGTACTTGGTGAAAAA. Protein: CATSGVDRVLGEK. The whole CDR3 region reads CATSGVDRVLGEKLFF. This sequence joins TRBV15 and TRBJ1-4; 8 nucleotides match TRBD1. The CDR3 extends 3 residues past the end of the read, so its final part is completed from the germline J gene. The CDR3 runs 16 residues. The ends lost 5 bases at V and 7 bases at J; junction bases unmatched: 12. Germline V gives CDR1 LNHNV, CDR2 YYDKDF (reference sequence).

A note on this clone: With the read ending 3 residues before the CDR3 end, the germline J gene is used to fill in that end. The rearrangement joins TRBV4-2 to TRBJ2-2; TRBD2 might be the D (6 bases). V was trimmed by 3 bases and J by 6 bases, leaving 17 bases between them. Germline loops: CDR1 LGHNA, CDR2 YNFKEQ. The CDR3 is 16 amino acids. The CDR3 sequence: CASSHPLTRRAGELFF. The sequenced part of the CDR3 DNA is TGTGCCAGCAGCCACCCGTTGACTAGGAGGGCCGGGGAG.

Points on this clone: The CDR3 end falls 3 residues outside the read, so it is completed with the germline J gene. The chain carries TRBV12-3 or TRBV12-4 and TRBJ1-5; D is possibly TRBD1 (6 bases). This CDR3 has 15 residues. V lost 6 bases, J lost 3 bases, and 15 bases lay in between. The CDR3 loop is CASSRNRDPNQPQHF. The sequenced CDR3 bases are TGTGCCAGCAGCCGGAACAGGGACCCCAATCAGCCC.

Concerning this clone itself: The CDR3 end falls 3 residues outside the read, so it is completed with the germline J gene. This chain uses TRBV12-5 with TRBJ1-2; no reliable D call. V lost 1 base, J lost 5 bases, and 5 bases lay in between. Germline CDR1 LGHNT, CDR2 FRNRAP. The CDR3 contains 12 residues. The chain's CDR3 is CASGLGLYGYTF. CDR3 bases read: TGTGCTAGTGGTTTGGGCCTATATGGC.